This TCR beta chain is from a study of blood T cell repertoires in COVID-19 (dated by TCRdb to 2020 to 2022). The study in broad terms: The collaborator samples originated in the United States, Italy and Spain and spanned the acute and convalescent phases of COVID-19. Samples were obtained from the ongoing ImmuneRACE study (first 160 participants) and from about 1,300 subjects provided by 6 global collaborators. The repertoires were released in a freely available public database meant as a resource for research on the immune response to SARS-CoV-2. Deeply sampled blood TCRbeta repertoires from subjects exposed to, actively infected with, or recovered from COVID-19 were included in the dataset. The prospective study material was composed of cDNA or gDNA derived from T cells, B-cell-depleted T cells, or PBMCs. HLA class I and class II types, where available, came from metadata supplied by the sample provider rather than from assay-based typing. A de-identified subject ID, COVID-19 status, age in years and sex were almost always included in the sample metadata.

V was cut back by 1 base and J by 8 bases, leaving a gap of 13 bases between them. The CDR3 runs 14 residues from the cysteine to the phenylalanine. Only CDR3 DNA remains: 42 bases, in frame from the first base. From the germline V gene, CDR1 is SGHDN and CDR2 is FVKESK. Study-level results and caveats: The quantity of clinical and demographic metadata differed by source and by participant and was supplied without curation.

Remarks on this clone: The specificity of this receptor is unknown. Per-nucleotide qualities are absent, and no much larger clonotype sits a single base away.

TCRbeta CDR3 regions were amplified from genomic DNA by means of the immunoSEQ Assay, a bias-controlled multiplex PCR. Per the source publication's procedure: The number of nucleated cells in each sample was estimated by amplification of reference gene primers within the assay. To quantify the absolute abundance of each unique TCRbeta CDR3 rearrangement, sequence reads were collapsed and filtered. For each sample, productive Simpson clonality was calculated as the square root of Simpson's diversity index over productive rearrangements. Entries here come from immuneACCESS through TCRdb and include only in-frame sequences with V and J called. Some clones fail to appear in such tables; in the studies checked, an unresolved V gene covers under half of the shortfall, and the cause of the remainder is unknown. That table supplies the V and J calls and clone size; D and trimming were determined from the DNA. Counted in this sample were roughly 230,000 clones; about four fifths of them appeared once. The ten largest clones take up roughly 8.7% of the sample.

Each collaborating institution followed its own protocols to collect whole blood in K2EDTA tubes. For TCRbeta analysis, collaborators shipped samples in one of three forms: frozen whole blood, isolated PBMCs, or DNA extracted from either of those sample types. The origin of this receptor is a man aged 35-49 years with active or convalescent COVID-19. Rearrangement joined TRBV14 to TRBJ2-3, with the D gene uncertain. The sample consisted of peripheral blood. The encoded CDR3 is CASSQGQSSSTQYF. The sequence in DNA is TGTGCCAGCAGCCAAGGCCAGTCCTCTAGTACGCAGTATTTT.